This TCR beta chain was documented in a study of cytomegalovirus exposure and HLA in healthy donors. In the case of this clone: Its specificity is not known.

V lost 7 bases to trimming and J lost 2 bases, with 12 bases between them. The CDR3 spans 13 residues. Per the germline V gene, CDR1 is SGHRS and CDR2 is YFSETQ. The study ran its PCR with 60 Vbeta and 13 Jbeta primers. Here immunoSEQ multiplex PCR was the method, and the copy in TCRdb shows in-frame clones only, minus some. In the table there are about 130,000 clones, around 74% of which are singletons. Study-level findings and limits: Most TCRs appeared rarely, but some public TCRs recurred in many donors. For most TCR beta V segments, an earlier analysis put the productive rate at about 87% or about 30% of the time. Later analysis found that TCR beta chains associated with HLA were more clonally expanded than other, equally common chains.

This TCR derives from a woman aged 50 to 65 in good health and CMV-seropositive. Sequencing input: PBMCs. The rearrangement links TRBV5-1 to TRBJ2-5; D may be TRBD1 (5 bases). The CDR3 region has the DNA TGCGCCAGCGAGGACACCCCTCAAGAGACCCAGTACTTC. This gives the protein CASEDTPQETQYF. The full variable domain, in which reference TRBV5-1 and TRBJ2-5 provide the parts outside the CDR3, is KAGVTQTPRYLIKTRGQQVTLSCSPISGHRSVSWYQQTPGQGLQFLFEYFSETQRNKGNFPGRFSGRQFSNSRSEMNVSTLELGDSALYLCASEDTPQETQYFGPGTRLLVL.